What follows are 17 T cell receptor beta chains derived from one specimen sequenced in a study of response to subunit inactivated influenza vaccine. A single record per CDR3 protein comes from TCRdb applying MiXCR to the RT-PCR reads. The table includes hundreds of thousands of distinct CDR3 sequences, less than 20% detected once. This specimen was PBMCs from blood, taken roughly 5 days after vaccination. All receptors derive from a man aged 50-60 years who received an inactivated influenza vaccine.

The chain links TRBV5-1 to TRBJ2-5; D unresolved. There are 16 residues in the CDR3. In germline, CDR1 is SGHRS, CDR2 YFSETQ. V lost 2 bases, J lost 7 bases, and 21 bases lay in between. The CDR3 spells CASSFIDRTGRGTQYF. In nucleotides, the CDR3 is TGCGCCAGCAGCTTTATCGACCGGACGGGTCGAGGGACCCAGTACTTC.

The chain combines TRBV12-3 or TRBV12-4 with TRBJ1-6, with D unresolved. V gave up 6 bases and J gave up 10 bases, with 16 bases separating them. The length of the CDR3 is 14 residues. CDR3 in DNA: TGTGCCAGCAGCTTAACACCAGAGAGCTCACCCCTCCACTTT. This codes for CASSLTPESSPLHF.

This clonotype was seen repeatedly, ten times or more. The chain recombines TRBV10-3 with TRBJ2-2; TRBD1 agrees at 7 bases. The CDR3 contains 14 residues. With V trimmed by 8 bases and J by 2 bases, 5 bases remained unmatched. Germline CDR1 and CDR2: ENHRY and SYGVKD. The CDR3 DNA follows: TGTGCCATCGGAAGACAGGGAAACACCGGGGAGCTGTTTTTT. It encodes CAIGRQGNTGELFF.

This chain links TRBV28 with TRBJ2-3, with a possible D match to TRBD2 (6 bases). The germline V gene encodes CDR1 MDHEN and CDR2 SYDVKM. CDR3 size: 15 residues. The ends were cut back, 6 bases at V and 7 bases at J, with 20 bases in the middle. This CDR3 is CASSRTSKMLNTQYF. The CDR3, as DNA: TGTGCCAGCAGCCGAACTAGCAAAATGTTGAATACGCAGTATTTT.

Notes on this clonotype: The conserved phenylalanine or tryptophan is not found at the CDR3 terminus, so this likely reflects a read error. The CDR3 nucleotides read TGCGCCAGCAGCCCTGGACAGCTAGCAACTAATGAAAAACTGTTTTCT. This encodes CASSPGQLATNEKLFS. V is TRBV5-1 and J is TRBJ1-4; D might be TRBD1 (6 bases). V shed 4 bases and J shed 0 bases, with 13 bases lying between them. Germline loops: CDR1 SGHRS, CDR2 YFSETQ. The CDR3 length is 16 residues.

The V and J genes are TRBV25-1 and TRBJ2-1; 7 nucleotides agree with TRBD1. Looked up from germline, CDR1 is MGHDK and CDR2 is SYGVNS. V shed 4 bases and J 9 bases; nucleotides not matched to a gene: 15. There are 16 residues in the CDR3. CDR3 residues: CASSGPGGIVTGEQFF. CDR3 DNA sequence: TGTGCCAGCAGTGGACCAGGGGGTATAGTAACGGGTGAGCAGTTCTTC.

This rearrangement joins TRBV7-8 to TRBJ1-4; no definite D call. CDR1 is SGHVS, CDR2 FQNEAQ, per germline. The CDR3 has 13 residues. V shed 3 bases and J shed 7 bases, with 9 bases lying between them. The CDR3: CASSFSRREKLFF. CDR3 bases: TGTGCCAGCAGCTTCTCGCGCCGTGAAAAACTGTTTTTT.

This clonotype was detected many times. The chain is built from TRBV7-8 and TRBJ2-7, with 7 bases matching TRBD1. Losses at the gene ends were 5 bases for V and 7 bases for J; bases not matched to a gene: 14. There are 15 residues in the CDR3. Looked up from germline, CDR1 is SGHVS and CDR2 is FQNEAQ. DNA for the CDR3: TGTGCCAGCAGCCCGGACAGGTTCCCTCGTAAGGAGCAGTACTTC. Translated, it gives CASSPDRFPRKEQYF.

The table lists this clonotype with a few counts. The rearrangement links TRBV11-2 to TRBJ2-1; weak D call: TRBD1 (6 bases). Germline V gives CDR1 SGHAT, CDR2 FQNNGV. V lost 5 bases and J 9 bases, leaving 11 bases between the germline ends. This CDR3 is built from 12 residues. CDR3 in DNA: TGTGCCAGCAGCCGACAGGAGATTGAGCAGTTCTTC. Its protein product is CASSRQEIEQFF.

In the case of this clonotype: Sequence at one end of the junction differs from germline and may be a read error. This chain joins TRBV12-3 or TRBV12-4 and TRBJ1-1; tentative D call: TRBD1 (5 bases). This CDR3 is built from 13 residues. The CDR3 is CASTPHRNSEAFF. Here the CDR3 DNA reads TGTGCCAGCACCCCCCACAGGAACTCTGAAGCTTTCTTT.

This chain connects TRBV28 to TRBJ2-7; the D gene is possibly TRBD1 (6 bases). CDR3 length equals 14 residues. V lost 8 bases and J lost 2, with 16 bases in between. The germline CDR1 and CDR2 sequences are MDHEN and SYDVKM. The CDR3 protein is CASQPDSGAYEQYF. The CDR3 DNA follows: TGTGCCAGCCAACCGGATTCAGGGGCCTACGAGCAGTACTTC.

The CDR3 is CASVPGNVFSGANVLTF. As DNA, the CDR3 is TGCGCCAGCGTCCCGGGGAACGTGTTTTCTGGGGCCAACGTCCTGACTTTC. The rearrangement links TRBV5-1 to TRBJ2-6, with D possibly matching TRBD2 (5 bases). Germline lookup yields CDR1 SGHRS and CDR2 YFSETQ. This CDR3 is 17 amino acids long. The V end was cut by 7 bases, the J end by 1 base, with 18 bases between.

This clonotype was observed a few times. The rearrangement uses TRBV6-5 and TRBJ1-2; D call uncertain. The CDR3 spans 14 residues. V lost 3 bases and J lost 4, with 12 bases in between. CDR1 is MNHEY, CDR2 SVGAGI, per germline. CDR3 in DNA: TGTGCCAGCAGTTATAGGGAACAACCCTATGGCTACACCTTC. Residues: CASSYREQPYGYTF.

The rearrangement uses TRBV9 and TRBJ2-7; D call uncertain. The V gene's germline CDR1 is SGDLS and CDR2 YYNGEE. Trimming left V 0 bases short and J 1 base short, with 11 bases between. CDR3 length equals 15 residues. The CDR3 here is CASSVGVDSSYEQYF. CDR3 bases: TGTGCCAGCAGCGTAGGTGTGGATTCGTCCTACGAGCAGTACTTC. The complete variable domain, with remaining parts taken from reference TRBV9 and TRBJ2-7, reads DSGVTQTPKHLITATGQRVTLRCSPRSGDLSVYWYQQSLDQGLQFLIQYYNGEERAKGNILERFSAQQFPDLHSELNLSSLELGDSALYFCASSVGVDSSYEQYFGPGTRLTVT.

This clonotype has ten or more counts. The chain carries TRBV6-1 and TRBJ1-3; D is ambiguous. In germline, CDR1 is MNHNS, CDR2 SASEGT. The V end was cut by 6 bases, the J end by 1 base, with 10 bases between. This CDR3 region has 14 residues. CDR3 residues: CASRVDQSGNTIYF. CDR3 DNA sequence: TGTGCCAGCAGAGTCGACCAATCTGGAAACACCATATATTTT.

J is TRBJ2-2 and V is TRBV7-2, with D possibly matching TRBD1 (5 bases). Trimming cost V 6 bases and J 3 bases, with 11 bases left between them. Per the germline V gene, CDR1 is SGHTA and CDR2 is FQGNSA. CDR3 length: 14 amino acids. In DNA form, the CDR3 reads TGTGCCAGCAGACAGGACCGATACACCGGGGAGCTGTTTTTT. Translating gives CASRQDRYTGELFF.

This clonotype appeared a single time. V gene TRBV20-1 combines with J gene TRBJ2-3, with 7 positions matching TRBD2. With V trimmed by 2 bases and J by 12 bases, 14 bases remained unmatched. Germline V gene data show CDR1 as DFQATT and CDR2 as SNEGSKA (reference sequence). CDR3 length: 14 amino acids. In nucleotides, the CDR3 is TGCAGTGCTAGATTACCGCTTCTAGCGGATCTCCAGTATTTT. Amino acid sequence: CSARLPLLADLQYF.